Listed here is a single T cell receptor (beta chain). V was trimmed by 0 bases and J by 2 bases, leaving 20 bases between them. This CDR3 is built from 18 residues. Germline lookup yields CDR1 SGHTA and CDR2 FQGNSA. In the authors' methods: Researchers report that nucleated cell counts were estimated from reference gene primer amplification. Here immunoSEQ multiplex PCR was the method, and the copy in TCRdb shows in-frame clones only, minus some. V and J calls and clone size come straight from that table; D and trimming were deduced from the DNA. The table lists about 200,000 clones, 70% to 90% of them singletons. The data originate from a study of blood T cell repertoires in COVID-19.

The TCR was taken from a human donor in a cohort sampled during active COVID-19. Input material: peripheral blood. J is TRBJ2-7 and V is TRBV7-2, with D perhaps matching TRBD2 (7 bases). Here the CDR3 reads CASSLASVGGGAAYEQYF. The CDR3 DNA reads as TGTGCCAGCAGCTTAGCGTCCGTTGGAGGGGGGGCTGCCTACGAGCAGTACTTC.